This TCR beta chain was identified during a study of blood T cell repertoires in COVID-19. Overall study: Samples came from the United States, Italy and Spain, spanning acute and convalescent COVID-19. PBMCs, B-cell-depleted T cells, or T cells were the source of the cDNA or gDNA that made up the material.

CDR3 length: 15 amino acids. After removal of 4 bases from V and 4 bases from J, the junction contained 9 bases not matched to a gene. Germline lookup yields CDR1 SGHNT and CDR2 YYREEE (reference sequence). Original handling: Amplifying reference gene primers gave estimates of nucleated cell counts. The assay was immunoSEQ multiplex PCR, and TCRdb's table has in-frame clones only and misses some. D and trimming come from the DNA, and the V and J calls and clone size come from that table. The table records about 210,000 clones, 83% of them present only once. The chain employs TRBV5-4 and TRBJ2-7, with 9 positions matching TRBD1. The specimen sequenced was peripheral blood. This receptor was identified in a woman aged 50 to 65 with acute or convalescent COVID-19. CDR3: CASSDGQGILYEQYF. Here the CDR3 DNA reads TGTGCCAGCAGCGACGGACAGGGGATCTTGTACGAGCAGTACTTC.